This paragraph reports one T cell receptor (beta chain). Germline CDR1 reads MDHEN; CDR2 reads SYDVKM. This CDR3 is 12 amino acids long. V shed 9 bases and J shed 2 bases, with 10 bases lying between them. This entry comes from a study of blood T cell repertoires in COVID-19. Study overall: Samples of COVID-19 (acute and convalescent) were obtained from the United States, Italy and Spain. The cDNA or gDNA used as material had been derived from T cells, B-cell-depleted T cells, or PBMCs.

Original processing notes: Cell counts per sample came from amplifying reference gene primers. Sequencing used immunoSEQ multiplex PCR; TCRdb keeps in-frame clones, though not all of them. That table supplies the V and J calls and clone size; D and trimming were determined from the DNA. Counted here are approximately 90,000 clones, roughly nine tenths occurring once; the ten biggest clones make up more than 8%. The specimen sequenced was peripheral blood. This receptor was taken from a middle-aged man with acute or convalescent COVID-19. The chain recombines TRBV28 with TRBJ1-2, with D possibly matching TRBD1 (6 bases). The CDR3 spells CASLGQNYGYTF. CDR3 DNA: TGTGCCAGTCTTGGACAGAACTATGGCTACACCTTC.